These 9 T cell receptor beta chains were sequenced from one sample in a study of cytomegalovirus exposure and HLA in healthy donors. This PCR relied on a set of 60 Vbeta primers and 13 Jbeta primers. TCRdb's copy holds only in-frame clones and misses some; the assay was immunoSEQ multiplex PCR. The repertoire holds 100,000 to 150,000 clones, with around 72% as singletons. Sequencing input: PBMCs. Source of these receptors: a man aged 25 to 40 in good health and CMV-seronegative.

This chain links TRBV7-9 with TRBJ1-2, with D possibly matching TRBD1 (5 bases). Trimming took 5 bases from V and 8 from J, leaving 24 bases between them. CDR1 and CDR2 from the germline V gene are SEHNR and FQNEAQ (reference sequence). The CDR3 totals 16 residues. In DNA, the CDR3 is TGTGCCAGCAGCCCGTTTGGGACCACGGGACTCTGGGGCTACACCTTC. This translates into CASSPFGTTGLWGYTF.

CDR3 nucleotide sequence: TGCGCCAGCAGCCAAGAAAATTCGGGGAATGAGCAGTTCTTC. Amino acids: CASSQENSGNEQFF. J is TRBJ2-1 and V is TRBV4-1, with D perhaps matching TRBD2 (5 bases). Deletions cut 0 bases from V and 7 bases from J, with 10 bases between. Looked up from germline, CDR1 is MGHRA and CDR2 is YSYEKL. The CDR3 runs 14 residues.

The CDR3, as DNA: TGCGCCAGCAGTGCCAGACAGGGCCCTCAGTATTTT. Translation: CASSARQGPQYF. This chain joins TRBV10-1 and TRBJ2-3; 7 bases fit TRBD1. Unmatched junction bases numbered 7, after V lost 4 bases and J lost 12 bases. The V gene's germline CDR1 is WNHNN and CDR2 SYGVQD (reference sequence). The CDR3 covers 12 residues.

CDR3 in amino acids: CASSRQGVGEQYF. The CDR3 nucleotides are TGTGCCAGCAGTCGCCAGGGGGTAGGCGAGCAGTACTTC. The chain joins TRBV2 to TRBJ2-7; 7 nucleotides line up with TRBD1. Trimming at V came to 5 bases and at J to 6 bases, leaving 7 bases not matched to a gene. Germline V gives CDR1 SNHLY, CDR2 FYNNEI. This CDR3 is built from 13 residues.

The CDR3 region has the DNA TGTGCCAGCAGCCATTTTCCCCCTAGCGGGGGCGCTAACTCGGGAGAGACCCAGTACTTC. It is translated as CASSHFPPSGGANSGETQYF. The rearrangement uses TRBV4-2 and TRBJ2-5, with 10 bases that match TRBD2. Per germline, CDR1 LGHNA and CDR2 YNFKEQ. CDR3 length: 20 residues. The V segment lost 3 bases and the J segment 4 bases; nucleotides outside the gene matches: 20.

The rearrangement joins TRBV5-1 to TRBJ2-2; TRBD2 matches at 13 bases. Germline CDR1 is SGHRS and CDR2 is YFSETQ. The CDR3 totals 18 residues. J was trimmed by 2 bases and V by 4 bases; bases with no gene match: 8. The CDR3 bases are TGCGCCAGCAGCCGAGGACTAGCGGGGGCCTCCAACACCGGGGAGCTGTTTTTT. Its protein is CASSRGLAGASNTGELFF.

CDR3 nucleotides: TGTGCCAGCAGCTTATCTCGCGGGGGGGCCAGGGCCGGGGAGCTGTTTTTT. Its translation is CASSLSRGGARAGELFF. The genes are TRBV7-3 and TRBJ2-2; 9 nucleotides align to TRBD2. The CDR3 is 17 amino acids. V dropped 2 bases and J dropped 6; count of bases not matched to a gene: 10. Looked up from germline, CDR1 is SGHTA and CDR2 is FQGTGA.

The chain couples TRBV18 to TRBJ2-7, with TRBD2 as a possible D gene (5 bases). This CDR3 is built from 15 residues. Germline V gives CDR1 KGHSH, CDR2 LQKENI. Deletions cut 0 bases from V and 3 bases from J, with 12 bases between. DNA of the CDR3: TGTGCCAGCTCACCACCCGCCCCGGGGAACTACGAGCAGTACTTC. Protein product: CASSPPAPGNYEQYF.

The J gene is TRBJ2-7, the V gene TRBV18, with TRBD1 as a possible D gene (5 bases). The CDR3 consists of 13 residues. Germline V gene data show CDR1 as KGHSH and CDR2 as LQKENI. V was trimmed by 2 bases and J by 1 base, leaving 6 bases between them. CDR3 sequence reads: CASSPGASYEQYF. The CDR3 coding sequence is TGTGCCAGCTCACCAGGGGCGTCCTACGAGCAGTACTTC.